This note documents a single T cell receptor (beta chain) sequence. This entry is derived from a study of cytomegalovirus exposure and HLA in healthy donors. Between the trimmed V and J ends, which lost 1 base and 2 bases, there was a span of 14 bases. Germline CDR1 SEHNR, CDR2 FQNEAQ (reference sequence). The CDR3 loop spans 16 amino acids. The PCR contained 60 Vbeta and 13 Jbeta primers. Sequencing used immunoSEQ multiplex PCR; TCRdb keeps in-frame clones, though not all of them. This table holds approximately 110,000 clones, around 83% found once. The TCR sequence derives from a man aged 25 to 40 in good health and CMV-seropositive. V gene TRBV7-9 combines with J gene TRBJ2-5; D possibly corresponds to TRBD1 (7 bases). The specimen was PBMCs. CDR3 sequence (DNA): TGTGCCAGCAGCTTAGTGTCCCCAGGGGGGCAAGAGACCCAGTACTTC. Its protein is CASSLVSPGGQETQYF.